Below, 10 T cell receptor beta chains from the same sample are listed, as sequenced in a study of monozygotic twins with inflammatory bowel disease. TCRdb re-called the 5' RACE reads; every CDR3 protein appears as one record, without DNA. There are approximately 330,000 distinct CDR3 sequences in the sample, with 2% to 2.5% held by the top ten. Sequencing was carried out using blood. The source is a human donor with ulcerative colitis or Crohn's disease, or a healthy co-twin of an affected twin (not recorded which).

The J gene is TRBJ1-4, the V gene TRBV5-1; TCRdb's assignment of TRBD1 cannot be checked, as there is no DNA. The length of the CDR3 is 14 residues. Looked up from germline, CDR1 is SGHRS and CDR2 is YFSETQ. The CDR3: CASSLTGPNEKLFF.

CDR3 residues: CASSQEVALGKSSYNEQFF. The chain is built from TRBV4-1 and TRBJ2-1. Germline V gives CDR1 MGHRA, CDR2 YSYEKL. The CDR3 runs 19 residues.

The gene calls are TRBV7-2 and TRBJ2-7; TCRdb designates TRBD2, a call that cannot be tested without DNA. The CDR3 covers 14 residues. The V gene's germline CDR1 is SGHTA and CDR2 FQGNSA. The CDR3 loop reads CASSSGLAYYEQYF.

V usage is TRBV5-1 and J usage is TRBJ2-7; as DNA is missing, the TRBD2 call by TCRdb cannot be tested. Germline V gene sequence: CDR1 SGHRS, CDR2 YFSETQ. This CDR3 is built from 15 residues. CDR3 in amino acids: CASSLASGKAYEQYF.

The gene calls are TRBV5-1 and TRBJ2-4. The CDR3 totals 14 residues. Germline values: CDR1 SGHRS, CDR2 YFSETQ. The CDR3 protein is CASSLETPKNIQYF.

This chain joins TRBV5-6 and TRBJ1-2; lacking DNA, the TRBD1 call made by TCRdb goes unchecked. Germline assignment: CDR1 SGHDT and CDR2 YYEEEE. This CDR3 has 16 residues. The CDR3 protein is CASSLRRDSLNYGYTF.

The chain combines TRBV4-1 with TRBJ1-3; the TRBD1 assignment by TCRdb is unverifiable without DNA. The CDR3 is 12 residues long. Per germline, CDR1 MGHRA and CDR2 YSYEKL. CDR3 region: CASRDRGNTIYF.

The genes are TRBV6-1 and TRBJ1-6; the TCRdb call, TRBD1, lacks DNA for checking. This CDR3 contains 14 residues. Germline V gives CDR1 MNHNS, CDR2 SASEGT. The CDR3 sequence: CASHGTGENSPLHF.

This chain uses TRBV20-1 with TRBJ2-3; there is no DNA to check the TCRdb D call of TRBD2. The CDR3 consists of 13 residues. Germline V gene lookup returns CDR1 DFQATT and CDR2 SNEGSKA (reference sequence). The CDR3 loop is CVLGRTYTDTQYF.

This chain joins TRBV12-3 or TRBV12-4 and TRBJ2-1; TCRdb returns TRBD1, unconfirmable since there is no DNA. The CDR3 extends over 16 amino acids. The CDR3 loop reads CASSLGTVPGTISPFF.